This is a list of T cell receptor beta chains from one sample in a study of pediatric ulcerative colitis. Data came from immunoSEQ multiplex PCR; TCRdb stores just in-frame clones and leaves some out. Here the sample spans about 36,000 clones, 55% to 85% being singletons. The sample taken for sequencing was gut tissue. The origin of the receptors is a boy younger than 18 with moderate ulcerative colitis. The CDR3 runs from the conserved cysteine through the conserved F or W. Clone size is shown for a subset of rows, as once, few, many or a class of expanded clone.

abundance: .
v_gene: TRBV7-6
j_gene: TRBJ1-1
len: 13
CDR3aa: CASSLQVGTEAFF

abundance: .
v_gene: TRBV27
j_gene: TRBJ1-5
len: 14
CDR3aa: CASRDGQAWQPQHF

abundance: .
v_gene: TRBV7-2
j_gene: TRBJ2-2
len: 18
CDR3aa: CASTRPGLASLSRGELFF

abundance: .
v_gene: TRBV7-3
j_gene: TRBJ1-1
len: 14
CDR3aa: CASSLKGNGAEAFF

abundance: .
v_gene: TRBV7-8
j_gene: TRBJ2-7
len: 15
CDR3aa: CASSLALTGYYEQYF

abundance: .
v_gene: TRBV28
j_gene: TRBJ2-7
len: 13
CDR3aa: CASSSRDAARQYF

abundance: .
v_gene: TRBV7-2
j_gene: TRBJ2-1
len: 15
CDR3aa: CASSLVGRDYNEQFF

abundance: .
v_gene: TRBV11-2
j_gene: TRBJ2-2
len: 16
CDR3aa: CASSASGGTNTGELFF

abundance: .
v_gene: TRBV19
j_gene: TRBJ1-4
len: 13
CDR3aa: CASSRGGNEKLFF

abundance: few
v_gene: TRBV27
j_gene: TRBJ2-1
len: 15
CDR3aa: CASTFQRGSYNEQFF

abundance: .
v_gene: TRBV6-6
j_gene: TRBJ1-1
len: 13
CDR3aa: CASSPVLNTEAFF

abundance: .
v_gene: TRBV15
j_gene: TRBJ2-3
len: 19
CDR3aa: CATSRAHTRGTGATDTQYF

abundance: .
v_gene: TRBV7-8
j_gene: TRBJ2-3
len: 18
CDR3aa: CASSARTGLADHTDTQYF

abundance: .
v_gene: TRBV10-2
j_gene: TRBJ2-1
len: 15
CDR3aa: CASSEAASPRNEQFF

abundance: .
v_gene: TRBV28
j_gene: TRBJ2-5
len: 12
CDR3aa: CASSSNQETQYF

abundance: .
v_gene: TRBV10-3
j_gene: TRBJ1-1
len: 15
CDR3aa: CAISESAGLNTEAFF

abundance: .
v_gene: TRBV11-2
j_gene: TRBJ2-7
len: 13
CDR3aa: CASSLEAGTEQYF

abundance: .
v_gene: TRBV11-3
j_gene: TRBJ1-1
len: 13
CDR3aa: CASRGGWDTEAFF

abundance: .
v_gene: TRBV30
j_gene: TRBJ2-5
len: 12
CDR3aa: CAWNRGLETQYF

abundance: .
v_gene: TRBV7-8
j_gene: TRBJ1-3
len: 15
CDR3aa: CASRLFGGAGNTIYF

abundance: .
v_gene: TRBV9
j_gene: TRBJ2-2
len: 14
CDR3aa: CASSAFNGAGELFF

abundance: .
v_gene: TRBV5-4
j_gene: TRBJ2-1
len: 13
CDR3aa: CASSLEGGSEQFF

abundance: once
v_gene: TRBV7-2
j_gene: TRBJ2-5
len: 14
CDR3aa: CASSNNRGQETQYF

abundance: .
v_gene: TRBV5-1
j_gene: TRBJ2-1
len: 13
CDR3aa: CASSSTSDAEQFF

abundance: .
v_gene: TRBV6-5
j_gene: TRBJ2-6
len: 13
CDR3aa: CASSYSRANVLTF

abundance: .
v_gene: TRBV11-2
j_gene: TRBJ1-6
len: 17
CDR3aa: CASSLVAPSSYNSPLHF

abundance: .
v_gene: TRBV5-8
j_gene: TRBJ2-3
len: 12
CDR3aa: CASSSSTDTQYF

abundance: few
v_gene: TRBV10-1
j_gene: TRBJ2-7
len: 13
CDR3aa: CASSGGQGYEQYF

abundance: .
v_gene: TRBV7-2
j_gene: TRBJ2-7
len: 13
CDR3aa: CASSFSQGYEQYF

abundance: once
v_gene: TRBV6-1
j_gene: TRBJ2-3
len: 17
CDR3aa: CASSEKYWTANFGTQYF

abundance: .
v_gene: TRBV10-1
j_gene: TRBJ2-1
len: 17
CDR3aa: CASSVDRGLPPWGEQFF

abundance: once
v_gene: TRBV4-1
j_gene: TRBJ2-5
len: 16
CDR3aa: CASSRRVQPPWETQYF

abundance: .
v_gene: TRBV27
j_gene: TRBJ2-7
len: 15
CDR3aa: CASSLRRNSPDEQYF

abundance: .
v_gene: TRBV28
j_gene: TRBJ1-2
len: 11
CDR3aa: CASSSTGGYTF

abundance: .
v_gene: TRBV19
j_gene: TRBJ2-3
len: 14
CDR3aa: CASSIGGGADTQYF

abundance: few
v_gene: TRBV7-9
j_gene: TRBJ2-7
len: 14
CDR3aa: CASSQGSETYEQYF

abundance: .
v_gene: TRBV11-2
j_gene: TRBJ2-7
len: 14
CDR3aa: CASSLGAFTYEQYF

abundance: once
v_gene: TRBV21-1
j_gene: TRBJ1-4
len: 11
CDR3aa: CASGNNEKLFF

abundance: .
v_gene: TRBV5-4
j_gene: TRBJ1-1
len: 15
CDR3aa: CASSLGQGSYTEAFF

abundance: few
v_gene: TRBV2
j_gene: TRBJ1-2
len: 12
CDR3aa: CASSEADYGYTF